This TCR beta chain was found in a study of shared clonotypes between healthy human individuals. Study-level information: Donor ages ranged 18 to 49 years: a couple of women, three men.

CDR3 length: 15 residues. V lost 0 bases to trimming and J lost 4 bases, with 7 bases between them. Germline V gene data show CDR1 as SGHVS and CDR2 as FQNEAQ. Unsorted samples drew genomic DNA from 85 million to 90 million PBMCs. Comments on this clone: Antigen specificity is unknown.

Findings and caveats of the study: The expectation was that sequencing depth would affect clonotype sharing among donors.

Assay: immunoSEQ multiplex PCR; the TCRdb copy retains only in-frame clones and omits some. The table includes approximately 500,000 clones, 70% to 85% detected once. The sequence was obtained from a woman in her thirties or forties in good health. Some clones in this sample may be carry-over from other donors' samples. V gene TRBV7-8 combines with J gene TRBJ1-6; no clear D. Sequenced material: PBMCs. In DNA, the CDR3 is TGTGCCAGCAGCTTAGCGCGGGGTTATAATTCACCCCTCCACTTT. This encodes CASSLARGYNSPLHF.